A single T cell receptor (beta chain) is shown here with its context. Its antigen specificity is not known. Per-base qualities were not stored, and no clone one base away is much larger. This sample is drawn from a study of T cell changes during pregnancy in multiple sclerosis (dated by TCRdb to between 2017 and 2020). For the wider study: In women with multiple sclerosis, the researchers looked at how the T cell repertoire shifted as pregnancy progressed.

The protocol used for the library was the immunoSEQ multiplex PCR assay. TCRdb re-hosts the immuneACCESS table, in-frame sequences only. Its copies lack some clones; in the studies checked, an unresolved V gene accounts for under half of them, and the cause for the rest is not known. In this sample the table shows just over 60,000 clones, 92% of which occur a single time. The top ten clones comprise approximately 3% of the sample. The germline V gene specifies MDHEN as CDR1 and SYDVKM as CDR2. V and J are trimmed by 9 bases and 2 bases, and the gene matches miss 2 bases of the junction. Including the terminal cysteine and phenylalanine, the CDR3 comprises 13 residues. The only DNA kept is the CDR3, 39 bases in frame from the first base.

Here the chain combines TRBV28 and TRBJ2-2; TRBD1 agrees with 8 junctional bases. This receptor was identified in a female donor in good health, enrolled as a control in a pregnancy study. Sequenced here: peripheral blood, sampled in the second trimester of pregnancy. The DNA sequence follows: TGTGCCAGTGACAGGGGAAACACCGGGGAGCTGTTTTTT. Its translation reads: CASDRGNTGELFF.